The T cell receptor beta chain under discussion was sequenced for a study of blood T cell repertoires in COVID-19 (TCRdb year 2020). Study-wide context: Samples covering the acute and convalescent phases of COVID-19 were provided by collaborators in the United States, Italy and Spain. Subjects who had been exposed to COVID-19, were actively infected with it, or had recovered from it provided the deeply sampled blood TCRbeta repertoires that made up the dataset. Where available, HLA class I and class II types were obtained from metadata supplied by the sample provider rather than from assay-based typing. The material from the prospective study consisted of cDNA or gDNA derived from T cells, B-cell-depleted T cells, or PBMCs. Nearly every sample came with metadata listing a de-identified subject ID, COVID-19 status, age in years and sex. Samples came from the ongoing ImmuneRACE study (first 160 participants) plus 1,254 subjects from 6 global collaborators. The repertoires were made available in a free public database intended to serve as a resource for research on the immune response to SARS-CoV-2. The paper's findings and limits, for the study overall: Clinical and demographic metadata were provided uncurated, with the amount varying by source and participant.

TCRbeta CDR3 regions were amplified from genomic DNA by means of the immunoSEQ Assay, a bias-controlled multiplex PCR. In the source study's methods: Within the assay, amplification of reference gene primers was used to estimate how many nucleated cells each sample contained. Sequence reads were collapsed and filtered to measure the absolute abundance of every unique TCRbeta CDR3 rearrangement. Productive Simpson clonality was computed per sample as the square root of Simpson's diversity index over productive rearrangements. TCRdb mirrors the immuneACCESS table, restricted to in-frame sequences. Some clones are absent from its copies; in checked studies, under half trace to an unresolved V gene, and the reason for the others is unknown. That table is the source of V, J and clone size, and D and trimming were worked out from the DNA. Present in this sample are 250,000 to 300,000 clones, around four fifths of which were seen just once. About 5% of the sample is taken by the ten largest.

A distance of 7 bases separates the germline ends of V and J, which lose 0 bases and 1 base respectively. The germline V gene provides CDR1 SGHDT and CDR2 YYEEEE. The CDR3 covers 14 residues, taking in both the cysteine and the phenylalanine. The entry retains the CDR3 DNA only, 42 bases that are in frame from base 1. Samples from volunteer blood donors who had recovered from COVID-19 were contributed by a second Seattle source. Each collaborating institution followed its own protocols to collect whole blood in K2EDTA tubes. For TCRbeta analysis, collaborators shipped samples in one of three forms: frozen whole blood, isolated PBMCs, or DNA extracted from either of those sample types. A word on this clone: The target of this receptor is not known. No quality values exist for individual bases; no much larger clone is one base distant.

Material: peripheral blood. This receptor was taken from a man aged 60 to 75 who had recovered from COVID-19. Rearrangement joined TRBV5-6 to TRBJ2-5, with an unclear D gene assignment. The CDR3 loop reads CASSLDWSQETQYF. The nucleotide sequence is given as TGTGCCAGCAGCTTGGACTGGTCCCAAGAGACCCAGTACTTC.